The 5 T cell receptor beta chains reported below all come from one sample, sequenced in a study of PD-L1 blockade in urothelial cancer. Libraries were prepared by immunoSEQ multiplex PCR; TCRdb keeps only in-frame clonotypes and omits some of them. The table lists 56,000 or so clones, roughly 87% of them singletons. Time point noted: pretreatment peripheral blood. The input for sequencing was PBMCs, taken around atezolizumab (anti-PD-L1) treatment. These TCRs come from a man between 65 and 85 years old with urothelial cancer.

This clone was detected once. V is TRBV5-6 and J is TRBJ2-1, with TRBD1 matching over 9 bases. Per the germline V gene, CDR1 is SGHDT and CDR2 is YYEEEE. V shed 3 bases and J 7 bases; nucleotides not matched to a gene: 5. The CDR3 covers 14 residues. CDR3 sequence (DNA): TGTGCCAGCAGCTCACGGACAGGGGTGAATGAGCAGTTCTTC. The encoded protein is CASSSRTGVNEQFF.

The chain carries TRBV5-4 and TRBJ2-7; 10 bases fit TRBD2. V was pared by 0 bases and J by 2 bases, with 2 bases of the junction left unmatched. CDR1 SGHNT and CDR2 YYREEE come from the germline V gene (reference sequence). The CDR3 length is 15 residues. CDR3 sequence reads: CASSLDTSGAYEQYF. Written as DNA, the CDR3 is TGTGCCAGCAGCTTGGACACTAGCGGGGCCTACGAGCAGTACTTC.

The chain uses TRBV19 and TRBJ1-2, with a tentative D call TRBD1 (5 bases). V was cut by 7 bases and J by 0 bases, with 15 bases left in between. This CDR3 is 15 amino acids long. Germline V gene lookup returns CDR1 LNHDA and CDR2 SQIVND (reference sequence). The CDR3 DNA reads as TGTGCCAGTACCATGGGACTCATCTCTAACTATGGCTACACCTTC. Residues: CASTMGLISNYGYTF.

CDR3 protein: CASSRGTATNEKLFF. Written as DNA, the CDR3 is TGTGCCAGCAGTAGGGGAACCGCAACTAATGAAAAACTGTTTTTT. The chain couples TRBV5-4 to TRBJ1-4; TRBD1 might be the D (5 bases). The CDR3 loop spans 15 amino acids. CDR1 and CDR2 from the germline V gene are SGHNT and YYREEE (reference sequence). V was cut by 5 bases and J by 0 bases, with 11 bases left in between.

The genes are TRBV14 and TRBJ2-3, with 8 bases that match TRBD2. The trim removed 1 base at V and 0 bases at J, leaving 6 bases unmatched. The germline V gene encodes CDR1 SGHDN and CDR2 FVKESK. The CDR3 runs to 17 residues. The CDR3 is CASSQGLASPSTDTQYF. The CDR3 DNA reads as TGTGCCAGCAGCCAAGGACTAGCGAGTCCTAGCACAGATACGCAGTATTTT.